This T cell receptor beta chain appears in the sequencing data of a study of cytomegalovirus exposure and HLA in healthy donors. The study's findings and limits: Cytomegalovirus association was listed for about 180 TCR beta chains. TCR clusters originating in the first cohort tended to co-occur in the roughly 110 validation repertoires, according to a later analysis. Three CMV-associated chains were confirmed in vitro to be specific for CMV antigens.

This clone has just a few counts. The antigen remains undetermined. Here immunoSEQ multiplex PCR was the method, and the copy in TCRdb shows in-frame clones only, minus some. This table holds about 170,000 clones, less than 90% found once. V dropped 2 bases and J dropped 10 bases, with 18 bases sitting between them. The germline V gene encodes CDR1 SGHVS and CDR2 FQNEAQ. This CDR3 spans 14 amino acids. The donors were members of the validation cohort comprising over a hundred subjects, separate from the roughly 700-subject first cohort. The origin of this receptor is a woman in her late teens or twenties in good health and CMV-seronegative. The sequenced sample was PBMCs. V and J are TRBV7-8 and TRBJ2-7; D is possibly TRBD2 (5 bases). CDR3 amino acids: CASSLPASPGEQYF. The CDR3 DNA reads TGTGCCAGCAGCTTACCCGCATCACCCGGGGAACAGTACTTC.